This passage covers 5 T cell receptor beta chains from one sample sequenced in a study of blood T cell repertoires in COVID-19. TCRdb's copy holds only in-frame clones and misses some; the assay was immunoSEQ multiplex PCR. The data contain about 99,000 clones, 84% of them singletons. Sequenced sample: peripheral blood. Receptor source: a human donor in a cohort sampled during active or convalescent COVID-19.

The rearrangement links TRBV5-5 to TRBJ1-2, with a possible D match to TRBD1 (6 bases). CDR3 length: 14 amino acids. V shed 4 bases and J shed 0 bases, with 10 bases lying between them. The germline V gene encodes CDR1 SGHKS and CDR2 YYEKEE (reference sequence). The CDR3 sequence is CASSRGTTNYGYTF. As DNA, the CDR3 is TGTGCCAGCAGCAGGGGGACCACTAACTATGGCTACACCTTC. The full variable domain, rest sourced from reference TRBV5-5 and TRBJ1-2, is DAGVTQSPTHLIKTRGQQVTLRCSPISGHKSVSWYQQVLGQGPQFIFQYYEKEERGRGNFPDRFSARQFPNYSSELNVNALLLGDSALYLCASSRGTTNYGYTFGSGTRLTVV.

The chain links TRBV18 to TRBJ2-7; TRBD2 matches 13 bases. CDR1 is KGHSH, CDR2 LQKENI, per germline. The CDR3 runs 16 residues. Losses at the gene ends were 6 bases for V and 0 bases for J; bases not matched to a gene: 5. Written as DNA, the CDR3 is TGTGCCAGCTCCCAAGGGACTAGCGGGACCTCCTACGAGCAGTACTTC. Translated: CASSQGTSGTSYEQYF.

The chain carries TRBV9 and TRBJ2-1; 7 bases are shared with TRBD2. V lost 3 bases, J lost 3 bases, and 6 bases stayed unmatched. From germline, CDR1 is SGDLS and CDR2 YYNGEE. The CDR3 contains 15 residues. As DNA, the CDR3 is TGTGCCAGCAGCGCCAGCGGGGTCGACTACAATGAGCAGTTCTTC. It is translated as CASSASGVDYNEQFF.

The chain recombines TRBV18 with TRBJ2-3; D is unclear. CDR3 length: 12 residues. Germline V CDR1 and CDR2: KGHSH, LQKENI. Trimming pared 0 bases from V and 8 bases from J, leaving 6 bases between. The DNA of the CDR3 is TGTGCCAGCTCACCACCGTCGGGTACGCAGTATTTT. The encoded protein is CASSPPSGTQYF.

The rearrangement joins TRBV5-1 to TRBJ2-1, with TRBD1 matching 11 bases. J was trimmed by 7 bases and V by 6 bases; bases with no gene match: 6. The CDR3 loop spans 14 amino acids. The germline gives CDR1 SGHRS, CDR2 YFSETQ. CDR3 region: CASKIGTGGNEQFF. CDR3 nucleotides: TGCGCCAGCAAAATTGGGACAGGGGGGAATGAGCAGTTCTTC.